These 32 T cell receptor beta chains were sequenced from one sample in a study of blood T cell repertoires in COVID-19. Sequencing was performed with immunoSEQ multiplex PCR; in TCRdb, only in-frame clones are kept and a portion is missing. This table has about 230,000 clones, approximately 83% appearing once. Sequenced input: peripheral blood. The receptor set was obtained from a man between 35 and 55 years old with acute or convalescent COVID-19.

J is TRBJ2-5 and V is TRBV5-6; 8 bases map to TRBD2. Germline CDR1 SGHDT, CDR2 YYEEEE. V shed 4 bases and J 2 bases; nucleotides not matched to a gene: 10. The CDR3 is 16 amino acids. CDR3 region: CASSPRAGAIQETQYF. CDR3 sequence (DNA): TGTGCCAGCAGCCCTAGAGCGGGAGCAATACAAGAGACCCAGTACTTC.

This clone was counted only a few times. The chain carries TRBV12-3 or TRBV12-4 and TRBJ1-2; D is unclear. This CDR3 contains 13 residues. Trimming took off 5 bases at V and 4 bases at J, with 11 bases between the two ends. The CDR3 bases are TGTGCCAGCAGTCCCTTCCCTCTCTATGGCTACACCTTC. As protein: CASSPFPLYGYTF.

The chain employs TRBV4-3 and TRBJ2-1; 11 bases map to TRBD2. The J segment lost 3 bases and the V segment lost 3 bases, leaving 1 base of the junction unmatched. The germline gives CDR1 LGHNA, CDR2 YSLEER. The length of the CDR3 is 15 residues. The CDR3 loop is CASSQLAGGYNEQFF. In nucleotides, the CDR3 is TGCGCCAGCAGCCAGCTAGCGGGAGGCTACAATGAGCAGTTCTTC.

This chain links TRBV5-1 with TRBJ2-2; 13 bases match TRBD2. The CDR3 contains 16 residues. Trimming took 4 bases from V and 4 from J; bases not matched to a gene: 4. CDR1 is SGHRS, CDR2 YFSETQ, per germline. CDR3 sequence reads: CASSKRTSGSTGELFF. The CDR3 coding sequence is TGCGCCAGCAGCAAACGGACTAGCGGGAGCACCGGGGAGCTGTTTTTT. Full variable domain (remainder filled in from reference TRBV5-1 and TRBJ2-2): KAGVTQTPRYLIKTRGQQVTLSCSPISGHRSVSWYQQTPGQGLQFLFEYFSETQRNKGNFPGRFSGRQFSNSRSEMNVSTLELGDSALYLCASSKRTSGSTGELFFGEGSRLTVL.

The rearrangement uses TRBV30 and TRBJ2-7; 12 nucleotides align to TRBD1. Germline CDR1 is GTSNPN and CDR2 is SVGIG (reference sequence). CDR3 length: 14 residues. The junction had 3 bases not matched to a gene; V was cut back by 3 bases and J by 3 bases. CDR3 DNA sequence: TGTGCCTGGAGGGGGACAGGGGGCTTCTACGAGCAGTACTTC. Amino acids: CAWRGTGGFYEQYF. Variable domain in full (rest from reference TRBV30 and TRBJ2-7): SQTIHQWPATLVQPVGSPLSLECTVEGTSNPNLYWYRQAAGRGLQLLFYSVGIGQISSEVPQNLSASRPQDRQFILSSKKLLLSDSGFYLCAWRGTGGFYEQYFGPGTRLTVT.

This clone has only a few counts. V and J are TRBV2 and TRBJ2-2; 9 bases are a match to TRBD1. The germline gives CDR1 SNHLY, CDR2 FYNNEI. The CDR3 is 16 amino acids. Trimming cost V 4 bases and J 1 base; bases outside gene matches: 4. The CDR3 nucleotides are TGTGCCAGCAGTGGGGGGACAGGGCAGAACACCGGGGAGCTGTTTTTT. Protein product: CASSGGTGQNTGELFF. The full variable domain, with the rest looked up from reference TRBV2 and TRBJ2-2, is EPEVTQTPSHQVTQMGQEVILRCVPISNHLYFYWYRQILGQKVEFLVSFYNNEISEKSEIFDDQFSVERPDGSNFTLKIRSTKLEDSAMYFCASSGGTGQNTGELFFGEGSRLTVL.

The chain employs TRBV4-1 and TRBJ1-2; D possibly corresponds to TRBD1 (6 bases). The CDR3 consists of 13 residues. Per the germline V gene, CDR1 is MGHRA and CDR2 is YSYEKL. V lost 6 bases, J lost 4 bases, and 12 bases lay in between. Here the CDR3 DNA reads TGCGCCAGCAGTCACGACAGGAGCTATGGCTACACCTTC. It is translated as CASSHDRSYGYTF.

The chain uses TRBV27 and TRBJ2-3; 11 bases agree with TRBD2. This CDR3 is 15 amino acids long. Trimming took 7 bases from V and 7 from J; bases not matched to a gene: 10. Germline lookup yields CDR1 MNHEY and CDR2 SMNVEV (reference sequence). This CDR3 is CASTHGTSGRNTQYF. The DNA for the CDR3 is TGTGCCAGCACACACGGCACTAGCGGGAGAAATACGCAGTATTTT.

This clone has a count of ten or more. The chain recombines TRBV9 with TRBJ2-2, with a tentative D call TRBD1 (6 bases). CDR1 SGDLS and CDR2 YYNGEE come from the germline V gene. V was pared by 4 bases and J by 5 bases, with 9 bases between. This CDR3 has 13 residues. The CDR3 reads CASSFTGTGELFF. The CDR3 bases are TGTGCCAGCAGCTTCACAGGGACCGGGGAGCTGTTTTTT.

The chain is built from TRBV18 and TRBJ1-4; D uncertain. The CDR3 consists of 14 residues. With 2 bases removed from V and 3 bases from J, the gap between germline ends came to 7 bases. Germline CDR1 is KGHSH and CDR2 is LQKENI. The CDR3 DNA reads as TGTGCCAGCTCACCATCTAGCTCTAATGAAAAACTGTTTTTT. This codes for CASSPSSSNEKLFF. Full variable domain (rest looked up from reference TRBV18 and TRBJ1-4): NAGVMQNPRHLVRRRGQEARLRCSPMKGHSHVYWYRQLPEEGLKFMVYLQKENIIDESGMPKERFSAEFPKEGPSILRIQQVVRGDSAAYFCASSPSSSNEKLFFGSGTQLSVL.

This clone was seen a single time. The V call is TRBV7-2, the J call TRBJ1-2; 10 nucleotides agree with TRBD1. CDR3 length: 18 amino acids. J gave up 7 bases and V 5 bases, and 19 bases lay outside the gene matches. From germline, CDR1 is SGHTA and CDR2 FQGNSA. Here the CDR3 DNA reads TGTGCCAGCAGCCCACTCCCATCACCGGGACAGGGGAAGTTTGGCTACACCTTC. This gives the protein CASSPLPSPGQGKFGYTF.

This chain links TRBV27 with TRBJ2-3, with TRBD1 as a possible D gene (6 bases). This CDR3 spans 14 amino acids. Germline-derived CDR1 and CDR2 are MNHEY and SMNVEV (reference sequence). Trimming shortened V by 5 bases and J by 5 bases, and 14 bases separated the two germline ends. CDR3 bases: TGTGCCAGCAGTCCGGCAGGGGTTGGAGATACGCAGTATTTT. It translates to CASSPAGVGDTQYF.

The V gene is TRBV29-1, the J gene TRBJ1-2, with a tentative D call TRBD1 (6 bases). The CDR3 is 11 residues long. Germline CDR1 is SQVTM and CDR2 is ANQGSEA. Between the trimmed V and J ends, which lost 2 bases and 5 bases, there was a span of 6 bases. The CDR3 here is CSVETGYGYTF. DNA of the CDR3: TGCAGCGTTGAAACAGGGTATGGCTACACCTTC.

This clone has only one observation. The gene calls are TRBV5-5 and TRBJ2-7; a weak D match, TRBD1 (6 bases). V was pared by 2 bases and J by 1 base, with 10 bases between. This CDR3 has 14 amino acids. Germline CDR1 and CDR2: SGHKS and YYEKEE (reference sequence). CDR3 DNA: TGTGCCAGCAGCTTTCAACAGGGTTCCTACGAGCAGTACTTC. Protein: CASSFQQGSYEQYF.

This clone was recorded once. V gene TRBV20-1 combines with J gene TRBJ2-5, with D perhaps TRBD1 (5 bases). This CDR3 region has 11 residues. CDR1 DFQATT and CDR2 SNEGSKA come from the germline V gene (reference sequence). The V end lost 6 bases, the J end lost 2 bases, and 7 bases lay between the germline ends. The CDR3 DNA sequence: TGCAGTGCCCAGGGACAAGAGACCCAGTACTTC. This sequence encodes CSAQGQETQYF.

The CDR3 DNA is TGTGCCAGCCGTTTCCCCGTATTCGCTGAAGCTTTCTTT. Its protein product is CASRFPVFAEAFF. This sequence joins TRBV7-9 and TRBJ1-1, with D unresolved. Deletions cut 8 bases from V and 6 bases from J, with 16 bases between. Germline lookup yields CDR1 SEHNR and CDR2 FQNEAQ (reference sequence). The CDR3 is made up of 13 amino acids.

Concerning this clone itself: Distinct nucleotide sequences in the sample also encode this CDR3. The chain employs TRBV7-2 and TRBJ2-1, with 7 bases aligning to TRBD2. Germline V lookup: CDR1 SGHTA, CDR2 FQGNSA. Losses at the gene ends were 3 bases for V and 1 base for J; bases not matched to a gene: 3. The CDR3 runs 15 residues. The DNA for the CDR3 is TGTGCCAGCAGCTTGGAGGGACTATCCTACAATGAGCAGTTCTTC. Encoded protein: CASSLEGLSYNEQFF. Full variable domain (outside the CDR3, taken from reference TRBV7-2 and TRBJ2-1): GAGVSQSPSNKVTEKGKDVELRCDPISGHTALYWYRQSLGQGLEFLIYFQGNSAPDKSGLPSDRFSAERTGGSVSTLTIQRTQQEDSAVYLCASSLEGLSYNEQFFGPGTRLTVL.

CDR3 sequence: CASSEVRGFGGNTIYF. The DNA for the CDR3 is TGTGCCAGCAGTGAAGTTCGGGGGTTCGGTGGAAACACCATATATTTT. V is TRBV6-1 and J is TRBJ1-3, with a weak D call TRBD1 (5 bases). Looked up from germline, CDR1 is MNHNS and CDR2 is SASEGT. The CDR3 is 16 amino acids. V was cut by 1 base and J by 3 bases, with 13 bases left in between.

This chain connects TRBV9 to TRBJ1-2; a possible D gene is TRBD1 (6 bases). The CDR3 is 10 amino acids. The germline V and J ends were trimmed by 7 bases and 8 bases, with 9 bases remaining between them. Looked up from germline, CDR1 is SGDLS and CDR2 is YYNGEE. CDR3 DNA: TGTGCCAGCGCCCAGGGGGGCTACACCTTC. Protein product: CASAQGGYTF.

The rearrangement joins TRBV18 to TRBJ2-7; 8 nucleotides line up with TRBD1. The V gene's germline CDR1 is KGHSH and CDR2 LQKENI. This CDR3 contains 12 residues. V lost 0 bases to trimming and J lost 12 bases; unmatched junction nucleotides: 4. The CDR3 DNA sequence: TGTGCCAGCTCACCACCGGACAGGGAGGCGTACTTC. Protein sequence: CASSPPDREAYF. Full variable domain (outside the CDR3, taken from reference TRBV18 and TRBJ2-7): NAGVMQNPRHLVRRRGQEARLRCSPMKGHSHVYWYRQLPEEGLKFMVYLQKENIIDESGMPKERFSAEFPKEGPSILRIQQVVRGDSAAYFCASSPPDREAYFGPGTRLTVT.

The J gene is TRBJ2-3, the V gene TRBV9; 9 positions match TRBD1. The V segment lost 3 bases and the J segment 6 bases; nucleotides outside the gene matches: 8. The CDR3 runs to 15 residues. CDR1 SGDLS and CDR2 YYNGEE come from the germline V gene. The CDR3, as DNA: TGTGCCAGCAGCGCTCCCGGGACAGGGCGGGATACGCAGTATTTT. It encodes CASSAPGTGRDTQYF.

In this sample, this clone turned up a few times. The chain recombines TRBV9 with TRBJ2-7, with 12 bases fitting TRBD2. The CDR3 has 20 residues. Germline V gene sequence: CDR1 SGDLS, CDR2 YYNGEE. The V segment lost 1 base and the J segment 6 bases; nucleotides outside the gene matches: 20. CDR3 loop: CASSVPQLSPGLAGSSEQYF. In nucleotides, the CDR3 is TGTGCCAGCAGCGTACCCCAACTATCCCCGGGACTAGCGGGCAGTAGCGAGCAGTACTTC.

The V and J genes are TRBV2 and TRBJ2-7; 9 bases fit TRBD1. This CDR3 has 14 residues. Germline V CDR1 and CDR2: SNHLY, FYNNEI. V lost 7 bases to trimming and J lost 4 bases; unmatched junction nucleotides: 8. CDR3 bases: TGTGCCAGCACCTCGAACAGGGGGCTTTACGAGCAGTACTTC. Protein product: CASTSNRGLYEQYF.

The chain links TRBV11-2 to TRBJ2-7; 10 bases are a match to TRBD1. This CDR3 spans 14 amino acids. CDR1 is SGHAT and CDR2 is FQNNGV in the germline V gene. Unmatched junction bases numbered 3, after V lost 5 bases and J lost 2 bases. CDR3 nucleotide sequence: TGTGCCAGCAGCATCGGGACAGGGGCCTACGAGCAGTACTTC. Protein product: CASSIGTGAYEQYF.

The chain is built from TRBV11-2 and TRBJ1-1, with 7 positions matching TRBD1. There are 14 residues in the CDR3. Unmatched junction bases numbered 6, after V lost 5 bases and J lost 3 bases. CDR1 is SGHAT and CDR2 is FQNNGV in the germline V gene. CDR3 coding DNA: TGTGCCAGCAGCCTTCCGGACAGGTACACTGAAGCTTTCTTT. Residues: CASSLPDRYTEAFF. The complete variable domain, with remaining parts taken from reference TRBV11-2 and TRBJ1-1, reads EAGVAQSPRYKIIEKRQSVAFWCNPISGHATLYWYQQILGQGPKLLIQFQNNGVVDDSQLPKDRFSAERLKGVDSTLKIQPAKLEDSAVYLCASSLPDRYTEAFFGQGTRLTVV.

The rearrangement joins TRBV6-5 to TRBJ1-1, with D hard to call. In germline, CDR1 is MNHEY, CDR2 SVGAGI. Trimming left V 3 bases short and J 0 bases short, with 5 bases between. This CDR3 spans 13 amino acids. The CDR3: CASSYEVNTEAFF. The DNA of the CDR3 is TGTGCCAGCAGTTATGAGGTGAACACTGAAGCTTTCTTT.

The V gene is TRBV2, the J gene TRBJ1-5; D may be TRBD1 (6 bases). Germline CDR1 reads SNHLY; CDR2 reads FYNNEI. The CDR3 sequence is 13 residues long. Trimming pared 10 bases from V and 5 bases from J, leaving 15 bases between. The CDR3 DNA follows: TGTGCCATTTCTAAAGCAGGGGATCAGCCCCAGCATTTT. As protein: CAISKAGDQPQHF.

The chain links TRBV18 to TRBJ2-1, with TRBD2 matching 12 bases. The ends lost 4 bases at V and 6 bases at J; junction bases unmatched: 1. The CDR3 covers 14 residues. Germline assignment: CDR1 KGHSH and CDR2 LQKENI. CDR3 loop: CASSQLAGGNEQFF. DNA of the CDR3: TGTGCCAGCTCACAACTAGCGGGAGGCAATGAGCAGTTCTTC. The variable domain in full, with the rest retrieved from reference TRBV18 and TRBJ2-1, is NAGVMQNPRHLVRRRGQEARLRCSPMKGHSHVYWYRQLPEEGLKFMVYLQKENIIDESGMPKERFSAEFPKEGPSILRIQQVVRGDSAAYFCASSQLAGGNEQFFGPGTRLTVL.

The sample holds one count of this clone. The chain combines TRBV19 with TRBJ1-5, with TRBD1 as a possible D gene (6 bases). The ends were cut back, 6 bases at V and 3 bases at J, with 12 bases in the middle. Per germline, CDR1 LNHDA and CDR2 SQIVND (reference sequence). The CDR3 runs 14 residues. This CDR3 is CASSTTGANQPQHF. CDR3 sequence (DNA): TGTGCCAGTAGCACGACAGGAGCCAATCAGCCCCAGCATTTT.

The chain employs TRBV3-1 (or the pseudogene TRBV3-2) and TRBJ2-7; D possibly corresponds to TRBD1 (7 bases). CDR1 and CDR2 (germline): LGHDT, YNNKEL (reference sequence). Deletions cut 1 base from V and 7 bases from J, with 20 bases between. The CDR3 runs 16 residues. The CDR3 bases are TGTGCCAGCAGCCAAGGAGGACAGGAGGGGATACGGGAGCAGTACTTC. It specifies CASSQGGQEGIREQYF.

This clone turned up a few times. This chain connects TRBV5-5 to TRBJ2-7; 7 bases fit TRBD1. CDR1 SGHKS and CDR2 YYEKEE come from the germline V gene (reference sequence). After removal of 1 base from V and 4 bases from J, the junction contained 5 bases not matched to a gene. This CDR3 is built from 14 residues. The DNA of the CDR3 is TGTGCCAGCAGCTTGTCACAGGGGCCATACGAGCAGTACTTC. Protein sequence: CASSLSQGPYEQYF.

This chain connects TRBV13 to TRBJ2-5, with 8 bases that match TRBD2. The CDR3 runs 16 residues. Germline V gene data show CDR1 as PRHDT and CDR2 as FYEKMQ (reference sequence). Losses at the gene ends were 1 base for V and 5 bases for J; bases not matched to a gene: 9. The CDR3, as DNA: TGTGCCAGCAGCTTAGCCGCCAGCGGGAGTATCGAGACCCAGTACTTC. Residues: CASSLAASGSIETQYF.